This T cell receptor (beta chain) was identified in a study of blood T cell repertoires in COVID-19 (TCRdb year 2020). For context, the study as a whole: The collaborator samples originated in the United States, Italy and Spain and spanned the acute and convalescent phases of COVID-19. Deeply sampled blood TCRbeta repertoires from subjects exposed to, actively infected with, or recovered from COVID-19 were included in the dataset. The samples were drawn from the first 160 participants of the ongoing ImmuneRACE study and from over 950 subjects provided by 6 global collaborators. Where HLA class I and class II types were available, the types were taken from metadata supplied by the sample provider, not from assay-based typing. The sample metadata nearly always contained a de-identified subject ID, COVID-19 status, age in years and sex. The prospective study material was composed of cDNA or gDNA derived from T cells, B-cell-depleted T cells, or PBMCs. The repertoires were released in a freely available public database meant as a resource for research on the immune response to SARS-CoV-2.

General findings and caveats noted by the study authors: Clinical and demographic metadata were provided uncurated, with the amount varying by source and participant.

Remarks on this clone: The clone's antigen remains unknown. Per-base qualities were not stored, and no clone one base away is much larger.

In the prospective study, participants were roughly 18 to 95 years old, resided in 25 or so geographic areas of the United States, and were enrolled through a virtual design. In the prospective study, cohorts were assigned on the basis of participant-reported clinical history obtained from a screening survey and a study questionnaire. Recovered participants in ImmuneRACE Cohort 3 were defined by two consecutive negative NP/OP PCR tests, clearance by a healthcare professional, or resolution of symptoms. Each participant in the prospective study had whole blood, serum and a nasopharyngeal or oropharyngeal swab collected by mobile phlebotomists. Over a roughly two-month period, participants in the prospective study had the option of providing additional blood draws and questionnaires. Before DNA extraction, blood samples from the prospective study were shipped at room temperature or frozen. V trim: 4 bases; J trim: 2 bases; unmatched bases: 5. The CDR3 sequence holds 14 residues, the cysteine and phenylalanine included. Left in the record is the CDR3 DNA by itself, 42 bases read in frame from the first base. CDR1 and CDR2, per the germline V gene, are KGHSH and LQKENI.

The immunoSEQ Assay, a bias-controlled multiplex PCR, was used to amplify TCRbeta CDR3 regions from genomic DNA. The authors' pipeline ran thus. The number of nucleated cells in each sample was estimated by amplification of reference gene primers within the assay. To quantify the absolute abundance of each unique TCRbeta CDR3 rearrangement, sequence reads were collapsed and filtered. For each sample, productive Simpson clonality was calculated by taking the square root of Simpson's diversity index across productive rearrangements. TCRdb obtained this table from immuneACCESS and retained in-frame rearrangements with V and J assigned. These tables miss some clones; where compared with another copy, unresolved V genes account for less than half of the shortfall, and the remainder is unexplained. That table is the source of V, J and clone size, and D and trimming were worked out from the DNA. For this sample the table gives about 150,000 clones, of which 84% were detected only once. The ten largest clones represent more than 5.5% of the sample.

The sequencing input was PBMCs or T cells enriched from blood (not recorded which). This TCR was recovered from a man aged 45-65 years who had recovered from COVID-19. The chain joins TRBV18 to TRBJ2-7; the junction holds 7 bases that match TRBD1. The CDR3 amino acid sequence is: CASSQRGQAYEQYF. The DNA sequence reads TGTGCCAGCTCACAGAGAGGACAGGCCTACGAGCAGTACTTC.